The present T cell receptor (beta chain) was sequenced within a study of regulatory T cells in long-lasting Graves disease. Findings of the study overall: Persistent disease samples used TRBV28, TRBJ1-2 and TRBJ2-5 preferentially.

Time point in this sample: persistent/refractory GD, antithyroid drugs over 5 years with positive TRAb. The TCR library was made from RNA that had been extracted from PBMCs in TRIzol. This clonotype occurred a few times. The antigen remains undetermined. Building the TCR beta libraries relied on iRepertoire HTBI primers, and CDR3 regions underwent Arm-PCR. Methods used by the authors: The samples included approximately 60 TRBV and about 13 TRBJ segments. TCRdb reanalysed the multiplex PCR reads using MiXCR and keeps one entry per CDR3 protein. The authors' filters were not applied to this entry. The table lists 300,000 to 350,000 distinct CDR3 sequences, about 20% of them singletons. CDR1 is SEHNR and CDR2 is FQNEAQ in the germline V gene (reference sequence). Deletions cut 0 bases from V and 5 bases from J, with 17 bases between. CDR3 size: 17 residues.

Sample: peripheral blood mononuclear cells (PBMCs), taken when the disease was refractory, from a patient treated with antithyroid drugs. The rearrangement uses TRBV7-9 and TRBJ1-5, with TRBD1 as a possible D gene (5 bases). This sequence was found in a female donor with Graves disease. DNA for the CDR3: TGTGCCAGCAGCTTAGCATCGGCAGGGCGGAAGGATCAGCCCCAGCATTTT. Encoded protein: CASSLASAGRKDQPQHF.